These 24 T cell receptor beta chains came from one sample sequenced in a study of blood T cell repertoires in COVID-19. Sequencing used immunoSEQ multiplex PCR; TCRdb keeps in-frame clones, though not all of them. The table shows some 230,000 clones, with 70% to 85% occurring only once. Sequenced material: PBMCs or T cells enriched from blood (not recorded which). Source of these receptors: a man aged 35 to 55 who had recovered from COVID-19.

The chain employs TRBV7-3 and TRBJ1-1; no clear D gene. This CDR3 is built from 13 residues. V was shortened by 5 bases and J by 0 bases, with 7 bases between the two germline ends. The germline gives CDR1 SGHTA, CDR2 FQGTGA. CDR3 nucleotide sequence: TGTGCCAGCAGCCACGGGATGAACACTGAAGCTTTCTTT. It specifies CASSHGMNTEAFF.

This chain links TRBV7-9 with TRBJ1-3; no reliable D call. V lost 8 bases and J 4 bases, leaving 9 bases between the germline ends. From germline, CDR1 is SEHNR and CDR2 FQNEAQ (reference sequence). The CDR3 runs to 12 residues. In DNA, the CDR3 is TGTGCCAGCGACGGACTGGGAAACACCATATATTTT. It specifies CASDGLGNTIYF. The variable domain in full, with the rest retrieved from reference TRBV7-9 and TRBJ1-3, is DTGVSQNPRHKITKRGQNVTFRCDPISEHNRLYWYRQTLGQGPEFLTYFQNEAQLEKSRLLSDRFSAERPKGSFSTLEIQRTEQGDSAMYLCASDGLGNTIYFGEGSWLTVV.

To note about this clone: The same CDR3 also results from other DNA sequences found in this sample. The J gene is TRBJ1-3, the V gene TRBV28; a weak D match, TRBD1 (6 bases). The V end was cut by 3 bases, the J end by 4 bases, with 13 bases between. In germline, CDR1 is MDHEN, CDR2 SYDVKM. The CDR3 consists of 15 residues. CDR3 sequence: CASSLGGARGNTIYF. CDR3 coding DNA: TGTGCCAGCAGTTTGGGGGGGGCGAGGGGAAACACCATATATTTT.

This rearrangement joins TRBV29-1 to TRBJ2-2, with 11 bases that match TRBD2. In germline, CDR1 is SQVTM, CDR2 ANQGSEA. CDR3 size: 14 residues. V was pared by 6 bases and J by 7 bases, with 7 bases of the junction left unmatched. In DNA form, the CDR3 reads TGCAGCGTGAGAACCGGGACTAGCGGCGGGGAGCTGTTTTTT. Its translation: CSVRTGTSGGELFF.

V usage is TRBV4-2 and J usage is TRBJ1-1; possible D gene TRBD1, 5 bases. This CDR3 is built from 16 residues. V was cut by 4 bases and J by 4 bases, with 19 bases left in between. Germline V lookup: CDR1 LGHNA, CDR2 YNFKEQ. CDR3 protein: CASSLGEGFGSTEAFF. The CDR3 DNA sequence: TGTGCCAGCAGCCTAGGGGAGGGATTCGGCTCCACTGAAGCTTTCTTT.

This clone has more than one count but fewer than ten. The chain couples TRBV3-1 (or the pseudogene TRBV3-2) to TRBJ1-1; the D gene is possibly TRBD1 (6 bases). Trimming took off 6 bases at V and 1 base at J, with 15 bases between the two ends. This CDR3 contains 15 residues. Germline values: CDR1 LGHDT, CDR2 YNNKEL (reference sequence). The CDR3 loop reads CASRGGRGWNTEAFF. The CDR3 DNA reads as TGTGCCAGCAGGGGGGGGCGCGGGTGGAACACTGAAGCTTTCTTT.

The chain is built from TRBV10-2 and TRBJ1-2; tentatively, D is TRBD1 (5 bases). The length of the CDR3 is 14 residues. Per the germline V gene, CDR1 is WSHSY and CDR2 is SAAADI. Trimming pared 4 bases from V and 0 bases from J, leaving 9 bases between. The DNA of the CDR3 is TGCGCCAGCAGTGTCGGCAGGGCTAACTATGGCTACACCTTC. Translation: CASSVGRANYGYTF.

This chain connects TRBV7-2 to TRBJ1-1; 8 positions match TRBD1. CDR1 is SGHTA, CDR2 FQGNSA, per germline. The CDR3 runs 15 residues. The J segment lost 1 base and the V segment lost 5 bases, leaving 6 bases of the junction unmatched. DNA of the CDR3: TGTGCCAGCAGCGGATGGACAGGGCGGAACACTGAAGCTTTCTTT. It translates to CASSGWTGRNTEAFF.

The chain uses TRBV6-5 and TRBJ1-4, with 9 positions matching TRBD1. The CDR3 totals 15 residues. With V trimmed by 5 bases and J by 2 bases, 3 bases remained unmatched. Germline V gene sequence: CDR1 MNHEY, CDR2 SVGAGI. The CDR3 DNA reads as TGTGCCAGCAGTCACGACAGGGGGACTAATGAAAAACTGTTTTTT. It is translated as CASSHDRGTNEKLFF.

The chain recombines TRBV28 with TRBJ1-4, with D tentatively TRBD1 (6 bases). Germline CDR1 reads MDHEN; CDR2 reads SYDVKM. The ends were cut back, 3 bases at V and 3 bases at J, with 11 bases in the middle. This CDR3 has 15 residues. CDR3 nucleotide sequence: TGTGCCAGCAGTTTGGGGGGGCCTGCTAATGAAAAACTGTTTTTT. The encoded protein is CASSLGGPANEKLFF. The entire variable domain, with the rest obtained from reference TRBV28 and TRBJ1-4, is as follows: DVKVTQSSRYLVKRTGEKVFLECVQDMDHENMFWYRQDPGLGLRLIYFSYDVKMKEKGDIPEGYSVSREKKERFSLILESASTNQTSMYLCASSLGGPANEKLFFGSGTQLSVL.

The chain carries TRBV19 and TRBJ2-5; D ambiguous. Germline V gene lookup returns CDR1 LNHDA and CDR2 SQIVND (reference sequence). Trimming removed 1 base at V and 5 bases at J, with 11 bases between. This CDR3 is 14 amino acids long. CDR3 region: CASSIVAGAETQYF. CDR3 nucleotides: TGTGCCAGTAGTATAGTCGCAGGCGCGGAGACCCAGTACTTC.

This clone has a handful of counts. The rearrangement joins TRBV6-5 to TRBJ2-7, with D unresolved. Germline values: CDR1 MNHEY, CDR2 SVGAGI. Trimming removed 7 bases from V and 5 bases from J, with 21 bases in between. The length of the CDR3 is 15 residues. The CDR3 DNA follows: TGTGCCAGCATCGTTAGCTTAATTCAGTCCGACGAGCAGTACTTC. It codes for CASIVSLIQSDEQYF.

The chain combines TRBV29-1 with TRBJ2-1; 7 bases are shared with TRBD2. Germline assignment: CDR1 SQVTM and CDR2 ANQGSEA. The CDR3 covers 15 residues. The trim removed 0 bases at V and 7 bases at J, leaving 9 bases unmatched. This chain's CDR3 is CSVEDRTRGWNEQFF. CDR3 DNA sequence: TGCAGCGTTGAAGATCGGACTAGAGGATGGAATGAGCAGTTCTTC.

The chain joins TRBV10-3 to TRBJ1-6; 7 bases map to TRBD1. The CDR3 is 15 amino acids. Germline CDR1 is ENHRY and CDR2 is SYGVKD. V dropped 4 bases and J dropped 6; count of bases not matched to a gene: 6. This chain's CDR3 is CAISAGTASNSPLHF. For the CDR3, the DNA is TGTGCCATCAGTGCCGGGACAGCAAGTAATTCACCCCTCCACTTT.

The chain carries TRBV19 and TRBJ1-3; 8 bases line up with TRBD1. J lost 2 bases, V lost 4 bases, and 7 bases had no gene match. CDR3 length: 16 residues. From germline, CDR1 is LNHDA and CDR2 SQIVND (reference sequence). As DNA, the CDR3 is TGTGCCAGTAGTACGACAGGGGTCTTGGCTGGAAACACCATATATTTT. This sequence encodes CASSTTGVLAGNTIYF.

This chain joins TRBV6-2 or TRBV6-3 and TRBJ1-5; D is uncertain. CDR3 size: 16 residues. Looked up from germline, CDR1 is MNHEY and CDR2 is SVGEGT. V lost 5 bases and J 6 bases, leaving 20 bases between the germline ends. CDR3: CASSKIGSPQPQPQHF. In DNA form, the CDR3 reads TGTGCCAGCAGTAAAATAGGGAGCCCTCAACCTCAGCCCCAGCATTTT.

CDR3 bases: TGTGCCTGGAGTGTAAAAAAAAGAGGGATTGCGGACGATGCTAATGAAAAACTGTTTTTT. It codes for CAWSVKKRGIADDANEKLFF. The J gene is TRBJ1-4, the V gene TRBV30; D is undetermined. This CDR3 is built from 20 residues. From germline, CDR1 is GTSNPN and CDR2 SVGIG (reference sequence). V was cut by 0 bases and J by 3 bases, with 26 bases left in between.

This sequence joins TRBV2 and TRBJ1-5, with 10 bases that match TRBD1. This CDR3 spans 14 amino acids. Germline values: CDR1 SNHLY, CDR2 FYNNEI. The V gene end was trimmed by 7 bases and the J gene end by 6 bases; junction bases not matched to a gene: 6. The CDR3 sequence is CASTGQGVGQPQHF. The CDR3 region has the DNA TGTGCCAGCACCGGACAGGGGGTGGGTCAGCCCCAGCATTTT. Complete variable domain (other parts from reference TRBV2 and TRBJ1-5): EPEVTQTPSHQVTQMGQEVILRCVPISNHLYFYWYRQILGQKVEFLVSFYNNEISEKSEIFDDQFSVERPDGSNFTLKIRSTKLEDSAMYFCASTGQGVGQPQHFGDGTRLSIL.

The chain couples TRBV13 to TRBJ2-4; no clear D. With 8 bases removed from V and 0 bases from J, the gap between germline ends came to 5 bases. Germline CDR1 and CDR2: PRHDT and FYEKMQ (reference sequence). This CDR3 region has 12 residues. CDR3 in DNA: TGTGCCAGCTCCCTAGCCAAAAACATTCAGTACTTC. This gives the protein CASSLAKNIQYF.

The rearrangement uses TRBV1 and TRBJ2-7; TRBD2 reflects the table's D call only, with no check against the DNA. TRBV1 counts as a pseudogene. The CDR3 spans 17 residues. The DNA of the CDR3 is TGCACCAGCAGCTCCGGGACTAGCGGGGAGAGGGACTACGAGCAGTACTTC. Translating it yields CTSSSGTSGERDYEQYF.

This chain connects TRBV24-1 to TRBJ2-1; D is possibly TRBD2 (6 bases). Germline V gene data show CDR1 as KGHDR and CDR2 as SFDVKD. The CDR3 spans 12 residues. Trimming removed 8 bases from V and 6 bases from J, with 10 bases in between. CDR3 sequence (DNA): TGTGCCACCACGACTAGAGGCAATGAGCAGTTCTTC. Amino acids: CATTTRGNEQFF.

The V and J genes are TRBV3-1 (or the pseudogene TRBV3-2) and TRBJ1-1; D not resolved. CDR1 and CDR2 (germline): LGHDT, YNNKEL (reference sequence). V lost 4 bases to trimming and J lost 1 base, with 10 bases between them. CDR3 length equals 14 residues. For the CDR3, the DNA is TGTGCCAGCAGCCCGAGGCAAGGGAACACTGAAGCTTTCTTT. Amino acids: CASSPRQGNTEAFF.

The rearrangement links TRBV10-3 to TRBJ2-1; TRBD1 aligns across 7 bases. This CDR3 has 15 residues. Trimming cost V 2 bases and J 6 bases; bases outside gene matches: 7. Germline lookup yields CDR1 ENHRY and CDR2 SYGVKD. The CDR3 is CAISERDRPPNEQFF. The CDR3 DNA reads as TGTGCCATCAGTGAGAGGGACAGACCTCCCAATGAGCAGTTCTTC.

This clone was picked up a small number of times. This sequence joins TRBV3-1 (or the pseudogene TRBV3-2) and TRBJ1-1, with D tentatively TRBD1 (5 bases). The ends were cut back, 4 bases at V and 1 base at J, with 10 bases in the middle. This CDR3 spans 14 amino acids. Germline V CDR1 and CDR2: LGHDT, YNNKEL (reference sequence). The CDR3 spells CASSPEQGNTEAFF. The CDR3 DNA reads TGTGCCAGCAGCCCCGAGCAGGGGAACACTGAAGCTTTCTTT.